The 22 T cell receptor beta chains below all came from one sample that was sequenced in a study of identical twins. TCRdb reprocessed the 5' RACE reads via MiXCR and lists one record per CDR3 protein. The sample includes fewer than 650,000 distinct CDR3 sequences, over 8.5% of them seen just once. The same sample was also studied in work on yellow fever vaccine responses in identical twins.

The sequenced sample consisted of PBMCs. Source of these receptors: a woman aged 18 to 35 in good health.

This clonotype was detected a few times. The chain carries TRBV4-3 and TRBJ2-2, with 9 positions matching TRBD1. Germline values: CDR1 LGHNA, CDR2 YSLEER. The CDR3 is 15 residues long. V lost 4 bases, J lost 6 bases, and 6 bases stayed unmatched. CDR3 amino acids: CASSPRTGEPGELFF. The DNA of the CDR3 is TGCGCCAGCAGCCCCCGGACAGGGGAGCCCGGGGAGCTGTTTTTT.

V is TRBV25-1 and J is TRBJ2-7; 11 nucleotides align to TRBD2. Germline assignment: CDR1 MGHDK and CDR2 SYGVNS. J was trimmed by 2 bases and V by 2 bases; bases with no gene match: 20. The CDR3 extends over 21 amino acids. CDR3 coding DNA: TGTGCCAGCAGTGAAAGGGGAACCAAAAAGACGGGACTAGCGGAGACCTACGAGCAGTACTTC. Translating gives CASSERGTKKTGLAETYEQYF.

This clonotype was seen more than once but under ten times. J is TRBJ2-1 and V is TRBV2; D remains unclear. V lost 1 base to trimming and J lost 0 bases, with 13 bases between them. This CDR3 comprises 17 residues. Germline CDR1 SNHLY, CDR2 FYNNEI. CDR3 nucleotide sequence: TGTGCCAGCAGTGAAGGGGTGAGCCTGAGCTCCTACAATGAGCAGTTCTTC. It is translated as CASSEGVSLSSYNEQFF.

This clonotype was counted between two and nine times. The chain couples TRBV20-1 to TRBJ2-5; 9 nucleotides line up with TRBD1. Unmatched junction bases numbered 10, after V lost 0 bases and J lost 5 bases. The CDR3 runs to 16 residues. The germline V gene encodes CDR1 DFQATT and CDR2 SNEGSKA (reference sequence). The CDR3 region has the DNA TGCAGTGCTAGAGATCCGGGACAGGGTCTATGGGAGACCCAGTACTTC. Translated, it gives CSARDPGQGLWETQYF.

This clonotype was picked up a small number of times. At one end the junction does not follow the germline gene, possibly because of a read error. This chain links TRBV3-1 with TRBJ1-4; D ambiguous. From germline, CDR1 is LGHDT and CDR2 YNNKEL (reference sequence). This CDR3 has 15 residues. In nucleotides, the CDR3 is TGTGCCAGCAGGCAAGGGCGGTGGGCTAATGAAAAACTGTTTTTT. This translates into CASRQGRWANEKLFF.

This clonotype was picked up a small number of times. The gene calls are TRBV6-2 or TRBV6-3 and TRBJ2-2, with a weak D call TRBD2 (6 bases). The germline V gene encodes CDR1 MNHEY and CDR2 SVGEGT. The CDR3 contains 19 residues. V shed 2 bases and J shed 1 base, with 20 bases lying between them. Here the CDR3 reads CASSYTTQQGGVNTGELFF. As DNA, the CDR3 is TGTGCCAGCAGTTACACCACTCAGCAAGGCGGGGTGAACACCGGGGAGCTGTTTTTT.

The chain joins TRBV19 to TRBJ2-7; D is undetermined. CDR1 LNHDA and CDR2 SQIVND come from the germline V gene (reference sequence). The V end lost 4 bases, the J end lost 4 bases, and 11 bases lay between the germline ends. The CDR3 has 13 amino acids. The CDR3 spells CASSTKSSYEQYF. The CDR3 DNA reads TGTGCCAGTAGTACCAAATCGAGTTACGAGCAGTACTTC.

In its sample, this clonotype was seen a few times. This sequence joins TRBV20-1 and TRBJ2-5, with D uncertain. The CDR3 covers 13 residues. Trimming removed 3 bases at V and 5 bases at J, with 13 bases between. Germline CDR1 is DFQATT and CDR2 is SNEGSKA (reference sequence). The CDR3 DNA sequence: TGCAGTGCTAGTGTGCCCGCACGGGAGACCCAGTACTTC. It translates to CSASVPARETQYF.

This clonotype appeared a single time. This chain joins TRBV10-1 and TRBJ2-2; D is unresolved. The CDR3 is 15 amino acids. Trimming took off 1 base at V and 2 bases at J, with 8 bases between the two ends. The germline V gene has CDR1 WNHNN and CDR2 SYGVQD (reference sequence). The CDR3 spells CASSEWTQNTGELFF. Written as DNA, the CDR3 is TGCGCCAGCAGTGAGTGGACCCAAAACACCGGGGAGCTGTTTTTT.

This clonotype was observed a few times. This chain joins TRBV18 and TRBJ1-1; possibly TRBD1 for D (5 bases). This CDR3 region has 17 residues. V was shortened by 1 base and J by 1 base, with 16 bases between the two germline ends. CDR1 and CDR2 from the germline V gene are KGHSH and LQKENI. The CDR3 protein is CASSPLGLQGTNTEAFF. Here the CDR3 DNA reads TGTGCCAGCTCACCACTCGGGTTGCAGGGAACGAACACTGAAGCTTTCTTT.

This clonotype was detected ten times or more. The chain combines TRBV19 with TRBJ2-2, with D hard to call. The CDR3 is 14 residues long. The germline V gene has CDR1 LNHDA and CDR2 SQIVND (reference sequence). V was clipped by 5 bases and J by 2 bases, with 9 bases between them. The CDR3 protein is CASSDLANTGELFF. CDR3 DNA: TGTGCCAGTAGTGATTTAGCAAACACCGGGGAGCTGTTTTTT.

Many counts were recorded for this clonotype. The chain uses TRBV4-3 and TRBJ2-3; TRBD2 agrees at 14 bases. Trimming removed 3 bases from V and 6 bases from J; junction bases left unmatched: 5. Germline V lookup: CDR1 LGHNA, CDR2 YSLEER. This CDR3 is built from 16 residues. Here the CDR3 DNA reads TGCGCCAGCAGCCAGGAGACTAGCGGGAGGGGTGATACGCAGTATTTT. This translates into CASSQETSGRGDTQYF.

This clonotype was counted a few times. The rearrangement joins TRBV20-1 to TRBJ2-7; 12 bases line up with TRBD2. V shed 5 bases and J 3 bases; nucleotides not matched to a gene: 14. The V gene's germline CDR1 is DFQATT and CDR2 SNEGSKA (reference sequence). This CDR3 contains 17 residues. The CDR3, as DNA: TGCAGTGCTCCCGAACTAGCGGGAGGAGGCTTAAACTACGAGCAGTACTTC. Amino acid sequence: CSAPELAGGGLNYEQYF.

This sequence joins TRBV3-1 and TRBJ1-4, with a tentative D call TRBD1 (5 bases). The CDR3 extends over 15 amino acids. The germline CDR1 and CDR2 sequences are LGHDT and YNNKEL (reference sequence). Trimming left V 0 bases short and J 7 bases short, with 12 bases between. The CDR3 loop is CASSQDRGEVEKLFF. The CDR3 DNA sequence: TGTGCCAGCAGCCAAGATAGAGGGGAAGTTGAAAAACTGTTTTTT.

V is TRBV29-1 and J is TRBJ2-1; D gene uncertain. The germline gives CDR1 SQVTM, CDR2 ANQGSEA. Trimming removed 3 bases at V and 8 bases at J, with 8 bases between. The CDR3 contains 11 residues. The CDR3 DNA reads TGCAGCGTTGATTTTGGGTATGAGCAGTTCTTC. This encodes CSVDFGYEQFF.

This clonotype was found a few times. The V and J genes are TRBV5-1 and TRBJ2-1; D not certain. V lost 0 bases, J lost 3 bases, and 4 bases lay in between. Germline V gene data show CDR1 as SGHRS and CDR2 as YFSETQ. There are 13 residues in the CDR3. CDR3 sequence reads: CASSLAYYNEQFF. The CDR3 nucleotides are TGCGCCAGCAGCTTGGCCTACTACAATGAGCAGTTCTTC.

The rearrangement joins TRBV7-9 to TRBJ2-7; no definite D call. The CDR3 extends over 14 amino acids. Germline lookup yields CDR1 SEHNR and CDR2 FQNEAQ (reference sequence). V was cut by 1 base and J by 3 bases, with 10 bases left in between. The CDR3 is CASSLVGIDYEQYF. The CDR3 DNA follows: TGTGCCAGCAGCTTAGTTGGGATCGACTACGAGCAGTACTTC. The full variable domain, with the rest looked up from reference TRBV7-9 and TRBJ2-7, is DTGVSQNPRHKITKRGQNVTFRCDPISEHNRLYWYRQTLGQGPEFLTYFQNEAQLEKSRLLSDRFSAERPKGSFSTLEIQRTEQGDSAMYLCASSLVGIDYEQYFGPGTRLTVT.

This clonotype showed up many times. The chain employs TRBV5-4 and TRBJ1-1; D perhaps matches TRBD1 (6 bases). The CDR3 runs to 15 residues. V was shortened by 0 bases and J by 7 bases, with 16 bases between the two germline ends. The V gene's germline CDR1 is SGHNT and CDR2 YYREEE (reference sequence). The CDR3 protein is CASSLGGRGANEAFF. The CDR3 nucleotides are TGTGCCAGCAGCTTGGGGGGTCGGGGGGCCAATGAAGCTTTCTTT.

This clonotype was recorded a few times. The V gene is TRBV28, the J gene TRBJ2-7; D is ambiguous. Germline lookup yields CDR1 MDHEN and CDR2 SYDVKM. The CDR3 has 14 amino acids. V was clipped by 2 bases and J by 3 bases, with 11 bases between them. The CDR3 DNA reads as TGTGCCAGCAGTTTACTTGCAAAGCTCTACGAGCAGTACTTC. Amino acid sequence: CASSLLAKLYEQYF. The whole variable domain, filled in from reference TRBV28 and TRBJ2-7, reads DVKVTQSSRYLVKRTGEKVFLECVQDMDHENMFWYRQDPGLGLRLIYFSYDVKMKEKGDIPEGYSVSREKKERFSLILESASTNQTSMYLCASSLLAKLYEQYFGPGTRLTVT.

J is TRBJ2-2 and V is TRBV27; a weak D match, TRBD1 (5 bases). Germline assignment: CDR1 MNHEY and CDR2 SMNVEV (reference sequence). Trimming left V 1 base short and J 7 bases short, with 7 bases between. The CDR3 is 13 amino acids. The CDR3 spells CASSLYQGGELFF. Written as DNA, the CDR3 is TGTGCCAGCAGTTTATATCAGGGCGGGGAGCTGTTTTTT.

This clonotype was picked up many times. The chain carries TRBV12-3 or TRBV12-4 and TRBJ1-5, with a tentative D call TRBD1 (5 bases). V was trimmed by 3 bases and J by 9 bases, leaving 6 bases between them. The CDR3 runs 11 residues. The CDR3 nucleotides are TGTGCCAGCAGTTTGAGGGGGCCCCAGCATTTT. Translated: CASSLRGPQHF.

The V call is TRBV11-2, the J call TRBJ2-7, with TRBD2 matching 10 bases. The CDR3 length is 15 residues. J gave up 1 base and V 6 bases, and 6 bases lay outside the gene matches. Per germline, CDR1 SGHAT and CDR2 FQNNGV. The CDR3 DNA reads TGTGCCAGCAGGTATCTAGCGGGAGCGTCCTACGAGCAGTACTTC. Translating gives CASRYLAGASYEQYF.